This TCR beta chain appears in the sequencing data of a study of cytomegalovirus exposure and HLA in healthy donors. Study-wide findings and caveats: Later on, an analysis tied over 15,000 TCR beta sequences to HLA alleles at 0.05 false discovery rate. Some highly shared sequence variants likely arose as a pipeline artifact.

Note on this clone: The antigen remains undetermined.

Trimming stripped 6 bases from V and 3 bases from J, with 15 bases between. The CDR3 is 14 amino acids. Germline CDR1 SEHNR, CDR2 FQNEAQ (reference sequence). PCR used 60 Vbeta primers and 13 Jbeta primers. The authors' processing: Later analysis identified some 88 million unique TCR beta chains, about 10 million shared. Data came from immunoSEQ multiplex PCR; TCRdb stores just in-frame clones and leaves some out. V, J and clone size are taken as reported in that table, and D and trimming were inferred from the DNA itself. The profile covers about 250,000 clones, with about nine tenths appearing a single time and 1.7% taken by the ten largest.

This chain uses TRBV7-9 with TRBJ2-7; D is ambiguous. This receptor was obtained from a girl aged 2 to 10 in good health and CMV-seronegative. Specimen: PBMCs. CDR3 sequence (DNA): TGTGCCAGCAGATCCTTAGAGGCCAGCTACGAGCAGTACTTC. This sequence encodes CASRSLEASYEQYF.